This TCR beta chain was found in a study of blood T cell repertoires in COVID-19. Study details: The United States, Italy and Spain provided the acute and convalescent COVID-19 samples. PBMCs, B-cell-depleted T cells, or T cells were the source of the cDNA or gDNA that made up the material.

Methods used by the authors: The assay estimated nucleated cells by amplifying reference gene primers. The protocol was immunoSEQ multiplex PCR, while the TCRdb copy is restricted to in-frame clones and leaves out a portion. That table furnishes V, J and clone size, whereas the DNA furnished D and trimming. The table lists fewer than 250,000 clones, approximately 84% of them singletons. What was sequenced was peripheral blood. This clonotype was obtained from a man aged 45-60 years with acute or convalescent COVID-19.

CDR3 coding DNA: TGTGCCAGCACCTTCTCCCCCTACGAGCAGTACTTC. Translating gives CASTFSPYEQYF. The V and J genes are TRBV6-6 and TRBJ2-7; no firm D call. V was clipped by 7 bases and J by 2 bases, with 9 bases between them. The CDR3 contains 12 residues. Germline V gives CDR1 MNHNY, CDR2 SVGAGI (reference sequence).